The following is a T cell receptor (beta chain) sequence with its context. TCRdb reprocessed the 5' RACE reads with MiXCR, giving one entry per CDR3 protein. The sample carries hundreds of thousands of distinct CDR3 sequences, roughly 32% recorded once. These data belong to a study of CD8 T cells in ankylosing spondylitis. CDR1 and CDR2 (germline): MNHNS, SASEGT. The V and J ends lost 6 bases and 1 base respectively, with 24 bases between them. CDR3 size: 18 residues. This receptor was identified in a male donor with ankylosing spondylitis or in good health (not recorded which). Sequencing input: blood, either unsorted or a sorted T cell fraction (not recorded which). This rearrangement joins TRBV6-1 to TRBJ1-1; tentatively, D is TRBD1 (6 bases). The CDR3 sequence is CASSHQRRTVDENTEAFF. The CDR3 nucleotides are TGTGCCAGCAGCCATCAACGACGGACAGTTGACGAGAACACTGAAGCTTTCTTT.